This T cell receptor beta chain was found in a study of post-analysis software for immune sequencing data. Study-level results: TRBV segments more frequent in patients than in controls numbered several and included TRBV5-6, TRBV5-1 and TRBV20-1.

TCR beta cDNA libraries included unique molecular identifiers. TCRdb reprocessed the PCR reads via MiXCR and lists one record per CDR3 protein. The table shows about 200,000 distinct CDR3 sequences, with 25% to 30% occurring only once. The table lists this clonotype with a few counts. The target antigen is unknown. Germline CDR1 and CDR2: MDHEN and SYDVKM. This CDR3 is 16 amino acids long. V was clipped by 6 bases and J by 7 bases, with 25 bases between them. The specimen was blood. The chain recombines TRBV28 with TRBJ2-7, with D unclear. The source of this sequence is a girl aged 2-17 years with multiple sclerosis. This chain's CDR3 is CASSPDRKGPYNEQYF. The CDR3 DNA reads TGTGCCAGCAGCCCCGACCGGAAAGGTCCCTACAATGAGCAGTACTTC.